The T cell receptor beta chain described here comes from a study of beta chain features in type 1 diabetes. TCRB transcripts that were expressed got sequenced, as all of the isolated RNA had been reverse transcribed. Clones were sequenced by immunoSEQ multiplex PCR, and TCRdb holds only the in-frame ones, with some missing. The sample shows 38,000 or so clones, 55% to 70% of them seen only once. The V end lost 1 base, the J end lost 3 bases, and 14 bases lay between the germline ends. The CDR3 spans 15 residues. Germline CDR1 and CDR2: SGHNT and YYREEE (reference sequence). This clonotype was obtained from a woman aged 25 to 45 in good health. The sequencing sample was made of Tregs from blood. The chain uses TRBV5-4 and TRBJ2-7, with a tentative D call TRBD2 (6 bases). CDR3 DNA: TGTGCCAGCAGCTTGTACGGGCAGGGAGGCTACGAGCAGTACTTC. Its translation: CASSLYGQGGYEQYF. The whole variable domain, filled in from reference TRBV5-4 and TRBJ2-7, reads ETGVTQSPTHLIKTRGQQVTLRCSSQSGHNTVSWYQQALGQGPQFIFQYYREEENGRGNFPPRFSGLQFPNYSSELNVNALELDDSALYLCASSLYGQGGYEQYFGPGTRLTVT.